A single sample gave rise to the 2 T cell receptor beta chains below, sequenced in a study of intratumoral heterogeneity in liver cancer. Profiling relied on immunoSEQ multiplex PCR, and the TCRdb table lists in-frame clones only, not all of them. The data contain 20,000 or so clones, about two thirds of them seen just once; the ten biggest clones take up 17%. The sequences come from tumor-adjacent normal tissue, collected before any cancer treatment. Receptors originate from a woman aged 70-85 years with hepatocellular carcinoma.

By sample share, this clone is medium-sized. The CDR3 sequence is CASSYTGSSYEQYF. In DNA form, the CDR3 reads TGTGCCAGCAGTTACACCGGGAGTTCCTACGAGCAGTACTTC. The V and J genes are TRBV6-6 and TRBJ2-7; possible D gene TRBD2, 6 bases. V lost 2 bases, J lost 1 base, and 9 bases lay in between. There are 14 residues in the CDR3. The germline gives CDR1 MNHNY, CDR2 SVGAGI (reference sequence).

The chain joins TRBV14 to TRBJ2-1; TRBD2 is a possible D gene (6 bases). The CDR3 loop spans 14 amino acids. Germline V gene sequence: CDR1 SGHDN, CDR2 FVKESK. The V and J ends lost 1 base and 10 bases respectively, with 14 bases between them. CDR3 sequence reads: CASSQGGKVREQFF. The CDR3 DNA reads as TGTGCCAGCAGCCAAGGCGGGAAGGTAAGGGAGCAGTTCTTC.